This TCR beta chain is from a study of molecular identifiers for immune sequencing clone quantification. Sorting recovered naive CD8 T cells on a CD8+CD4-CCR7+CD45RA+ profile. Previously reported methods and listed TCR primers produced the bulk TCR libraries. Using its own MiXCR run on the PCR reads, TCRdb lists one record per CDR3 protein. The data hold roughly 630,000 distinct CDR3 sequences, with over 25% observed a single time. The sequencing input was naive CD8+ T cells from blood, with Jurkat cell RNA spiked in. Documented subset: FACS-sorted CD8+CD4-CCR7+CD45RA+ naive T cells. This clonotype was obtained from a human donor in good health. Some libraries in this study had Jurkat cell RNA spiked in.

CDR3 in DNA: TGTGCCAGCAGTGCGCCCACAGGGAACTACTACAATGAGCAGTTCTTC. This sequence encodes CASSAPTGNYYNEQFF. The gene calls are TRBV6-1 and TRBJ2-1; a weak D match, TRBD1 (6 bases). Per germline, CDR1 MNHNS and CDR2 SASEGT. V was shortened by 4 bases and J by 3 bases, with 16 bases between the two germline ends. The CDR3 is 16 amino acids.